This entry features one T cell receptor (beta chain) sequence. The data originate from a study of CD8+CD57+ T cells in acquired aplastic anemia. Genomic DNA, the template, was used for profiling of the TCR beta VDJ and CDR3. MiXCR, applied by TCRdb to the reads, yields one record per CDR3 protein. The sample lists hundreds of thousands of distinct CDR3 sequences, around 33% seen once, with 0.82% in the top ten. Patients included in sequencing had previously demonstrated CD8+CD57+ cell expansion by flow cytometry. Patients had not yet gotten any therapy when their blood was taken for sampling. Germline V lookup: CDR1 MNHEY, CDR2 SVGEGT. This CDR3 region has 13 residues. V was cut by 8 bases and J by 8 bases, with 13 bases left in between.

The sample consisted of sorted CD4+, CD8+, or CD8+CD57+ T cells (not recorded which) from PBMCs. V is TRBV6-2 or TRBV6-3 and J is TRBJ1-6; possibly TRBD1 for D (6 bases). The origin of this receptor is a human donor with aplastic anemia. CDR3 in DNA: TGTGCCAGCGTACAGGACAGATATTCACCCCTCCACTTT. Protein: CASVQDRYSPLHF.